This record covers a single T cell receptor (beta chain). Original processing methods: Reference gene primers were amplified, and this amplification served to estimate nucleated cell counts. The repertoire was sequenced with immunoSEQ multiplex PCR; TCRdb's copy has only in-frame clones and lacks some. V and J calls and clone size come straight from that table; D and trimming were deduced from the DNA. The repertoire holds approximately 300,000 clones, with roughly 87% as singletons. The CDR3 is 15 amino acids. These data originate in a study of blood T cell repertoires in COVID-19. The age range of participants was 18 to 89 years, with residence in approximately 25 US areas.

The source is a woman in her 30s who had recovered from COVID-19. The gene calls are TRBV21-1 and TRBJ1-2; no check of the table's D call, TRBD1, against the DNA was made. TRBV21-1 is reported as a pseudogene. Material: PBMCs or T cells enriched from blood (not recorded which). The CDR3 DNA sequence: TGTGCCAGCAGCAAAGGGTCGGAACAGGTTTATGGCTACACCTTC. Amino acids: CASSKGSEQVYGYTF.